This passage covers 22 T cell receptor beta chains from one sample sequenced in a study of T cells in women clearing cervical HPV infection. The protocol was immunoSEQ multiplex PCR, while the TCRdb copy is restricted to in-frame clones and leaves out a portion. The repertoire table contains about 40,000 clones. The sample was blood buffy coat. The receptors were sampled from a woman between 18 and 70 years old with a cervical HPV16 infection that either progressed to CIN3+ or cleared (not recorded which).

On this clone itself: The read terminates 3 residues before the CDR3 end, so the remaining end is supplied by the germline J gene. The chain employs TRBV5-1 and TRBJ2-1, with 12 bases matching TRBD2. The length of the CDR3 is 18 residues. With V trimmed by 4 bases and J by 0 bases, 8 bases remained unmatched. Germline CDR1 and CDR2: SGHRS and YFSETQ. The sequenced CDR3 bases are TGCGCCAGCAGCCTACTAGCGGGGGGCCATAGCTCCTACAATGAG. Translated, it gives CASSLLAGGHSSYNE. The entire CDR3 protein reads CASSLLAGGHSSYNEQFF.

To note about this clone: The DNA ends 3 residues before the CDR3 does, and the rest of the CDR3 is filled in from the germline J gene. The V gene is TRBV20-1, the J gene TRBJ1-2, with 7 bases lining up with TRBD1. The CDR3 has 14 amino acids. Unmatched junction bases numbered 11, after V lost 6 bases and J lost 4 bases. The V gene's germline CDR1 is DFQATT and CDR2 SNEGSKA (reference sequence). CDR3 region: CSAPKTGKPYGYTF. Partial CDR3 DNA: TGCAGTGCGCCTAAGACAGGGAAACCCTATGGC.

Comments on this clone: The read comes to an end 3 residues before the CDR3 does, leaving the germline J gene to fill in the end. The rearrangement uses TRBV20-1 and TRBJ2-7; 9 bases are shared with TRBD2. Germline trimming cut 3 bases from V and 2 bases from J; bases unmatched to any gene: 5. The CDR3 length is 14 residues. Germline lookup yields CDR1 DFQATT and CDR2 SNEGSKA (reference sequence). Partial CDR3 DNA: TGCAGTGCTAGTTATGGCGGGGGGGCCTACGAG. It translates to CSASYGGGAYE. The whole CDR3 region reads CSASYGGGAYEQYF.

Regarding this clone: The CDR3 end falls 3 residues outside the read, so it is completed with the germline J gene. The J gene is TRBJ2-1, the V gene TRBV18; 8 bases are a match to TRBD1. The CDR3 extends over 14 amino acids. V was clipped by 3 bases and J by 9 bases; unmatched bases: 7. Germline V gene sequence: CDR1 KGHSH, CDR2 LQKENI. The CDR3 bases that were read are TGTGCCAGCTCACCCTTGGACAGGGAAAGTGAG. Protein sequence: CASSPLDRESE. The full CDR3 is CASSPLDRESEQFF. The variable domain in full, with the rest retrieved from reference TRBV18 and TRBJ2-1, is NAGVMQNPRHLVRRRGQEARLRCSPMKGHSHVYWYRQLPEEGLKFMVYLQKENIIDESGMPKERFSAEFPKEGPSILRIQQVVRGDSAAYFCASSPLDRESEQFFGPGTRLTVL.

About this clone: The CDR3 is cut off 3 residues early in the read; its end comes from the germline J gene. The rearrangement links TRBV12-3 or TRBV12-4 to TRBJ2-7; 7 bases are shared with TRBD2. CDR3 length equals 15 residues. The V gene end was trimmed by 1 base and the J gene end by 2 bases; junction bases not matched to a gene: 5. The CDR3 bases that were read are TGTGCCAGCAGTTTAGGTGGTGGGGGGGCCTACGAG. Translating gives CASSLGGGGAYE. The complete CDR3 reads CASSLGGGGAYEQYF.

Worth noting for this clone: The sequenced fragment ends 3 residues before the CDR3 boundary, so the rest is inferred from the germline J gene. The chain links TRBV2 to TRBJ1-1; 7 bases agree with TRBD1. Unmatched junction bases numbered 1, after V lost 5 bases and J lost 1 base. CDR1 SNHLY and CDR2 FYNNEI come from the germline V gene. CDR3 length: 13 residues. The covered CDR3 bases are TGTGCCAGCAGTCGACAGGGGAACACTGAA. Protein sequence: CASSRQGNTE. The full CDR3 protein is CASSRQGNTEAFF.

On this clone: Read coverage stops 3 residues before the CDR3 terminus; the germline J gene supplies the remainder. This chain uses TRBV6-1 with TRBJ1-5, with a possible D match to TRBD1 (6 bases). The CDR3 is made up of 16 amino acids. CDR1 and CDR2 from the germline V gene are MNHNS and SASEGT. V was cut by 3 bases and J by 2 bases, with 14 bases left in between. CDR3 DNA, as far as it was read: TGTGCCAGCAGTGATACCGGGACACTGGGCAATCAGCCC. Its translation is CASSDTGTLGNQP. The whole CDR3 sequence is CASSDTGTLGNQPQHF.

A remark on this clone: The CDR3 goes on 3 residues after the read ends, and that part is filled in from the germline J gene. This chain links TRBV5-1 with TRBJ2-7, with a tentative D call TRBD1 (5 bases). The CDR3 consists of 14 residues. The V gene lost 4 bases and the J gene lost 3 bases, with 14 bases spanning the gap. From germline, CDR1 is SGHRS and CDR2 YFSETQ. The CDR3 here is CASSAKSTDYEQYF. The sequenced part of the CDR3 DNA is TGCGCCAGCAGCGCCAAATCGACAGACTACGAG. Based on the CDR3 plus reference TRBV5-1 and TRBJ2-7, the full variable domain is KAGVTQTPRYLIKTRGQQVTLSCSPISGHRSVSWYQQTPGQGLQFLFEYFSETQRNKGNFPGRFSGRQFSNSRSEMNVSTLELGDSALYLCASSAKSTDYEQYFGPGTRLTVT.

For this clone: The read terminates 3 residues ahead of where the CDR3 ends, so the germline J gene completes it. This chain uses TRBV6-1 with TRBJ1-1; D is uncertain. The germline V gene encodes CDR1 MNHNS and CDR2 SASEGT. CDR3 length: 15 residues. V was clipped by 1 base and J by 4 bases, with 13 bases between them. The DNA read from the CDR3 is TGTGCCAGCAGTGAAGTGCCGGGGTCGGGCACTGAA. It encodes CASSEVPGSGTE. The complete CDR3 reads CASSEVPGSGTEAFF.

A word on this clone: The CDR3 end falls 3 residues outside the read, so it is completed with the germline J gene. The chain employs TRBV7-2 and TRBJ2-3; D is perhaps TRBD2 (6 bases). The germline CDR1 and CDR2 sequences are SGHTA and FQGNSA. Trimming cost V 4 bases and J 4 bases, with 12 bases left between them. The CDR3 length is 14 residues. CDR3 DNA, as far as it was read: TGTGCCAGCAGCTCCCAATCGGGGGCAGATACG. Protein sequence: CASSSQSGADT. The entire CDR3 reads CASSSQSGADTQYF.

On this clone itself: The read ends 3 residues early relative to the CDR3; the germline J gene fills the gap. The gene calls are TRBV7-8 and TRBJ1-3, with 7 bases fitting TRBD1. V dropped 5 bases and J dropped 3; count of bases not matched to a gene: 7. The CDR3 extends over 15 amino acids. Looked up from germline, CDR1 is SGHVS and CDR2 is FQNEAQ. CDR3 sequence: CASSAVGGSGNTIYF. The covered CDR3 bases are TGTGCCAGCAGCGCGGTAGGGGGCAGTGGAAACACC.

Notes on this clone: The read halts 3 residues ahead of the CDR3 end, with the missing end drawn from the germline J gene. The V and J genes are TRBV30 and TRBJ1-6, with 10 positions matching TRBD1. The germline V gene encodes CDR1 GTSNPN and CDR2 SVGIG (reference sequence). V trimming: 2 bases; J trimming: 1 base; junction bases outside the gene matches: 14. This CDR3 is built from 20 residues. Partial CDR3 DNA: TGTGCCTGGAGTCCCTCTTGGGACAGGGGATTTTTGTCCTATAATTCACCC. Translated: CAWSPSWDRGFLSYNSP. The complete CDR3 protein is CAWSPSWDRGFLSYNSPLHF.

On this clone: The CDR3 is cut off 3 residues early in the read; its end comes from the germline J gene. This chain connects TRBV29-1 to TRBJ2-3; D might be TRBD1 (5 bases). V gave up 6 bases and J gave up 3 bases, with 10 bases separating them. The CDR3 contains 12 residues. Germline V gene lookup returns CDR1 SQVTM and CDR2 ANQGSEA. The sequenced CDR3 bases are TGCAGCGTGGATAAGGGGACAGATACG. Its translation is CSVDKGTDT. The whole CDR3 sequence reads CSVDKGTDTQYF.

CDR3: CASSLGQETQYF. The DNA read from the CDR3 is TGTGCCAGCAGCTTGGGTCAGGAGACC. V usage is TRBV5-4 and J usage is TRBJ2-5; D is undetermined. Coverage ceases 3 residues before the CDR3 finishes, and the germline J gene fills in the end. V lost 0 bases to trimming and J lost 5 bases, with 5 bases between them. This CDR3 is built from 12 residues. Germline CDR1 is SGHNT and CDR2 is YYREEE (reference sequence).

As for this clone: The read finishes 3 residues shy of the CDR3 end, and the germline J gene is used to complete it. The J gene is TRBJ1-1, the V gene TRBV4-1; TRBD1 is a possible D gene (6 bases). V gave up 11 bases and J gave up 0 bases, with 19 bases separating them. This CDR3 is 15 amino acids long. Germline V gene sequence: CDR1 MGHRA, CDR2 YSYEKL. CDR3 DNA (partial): TGCGCCTCGACAACAGGGATTGGCGTGAACACTGAA. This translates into CASTTGIGVNTE. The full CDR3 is CASTTGIGVNTEAFF.

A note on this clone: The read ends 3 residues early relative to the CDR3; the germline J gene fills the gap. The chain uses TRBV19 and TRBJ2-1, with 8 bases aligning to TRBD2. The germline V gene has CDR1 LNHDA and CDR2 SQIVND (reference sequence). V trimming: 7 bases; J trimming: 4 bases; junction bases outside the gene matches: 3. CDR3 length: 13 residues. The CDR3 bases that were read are TGTGCCAGTAAGGCGGGGGGTTACAATGAG. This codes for CASKAGGYNE. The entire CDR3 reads CASKAGGYNEQFF.

Incomplete CDR3 DNA: TGTGCCAGCTCACCAGCGGATCAGTACCAAGAGACC. Its translation is CASSPADQYQET. The full CDR3 is CASSPADQYQETQYF. The J gene is TRBJ2-5, the V gene TRBV18, with no clear D. Read sequence stops 3 residues before the CDR3 end, and the germline J gene provides the missing end. From germline, CDR1 is KGHSH and CDR2 LQKENI. V lost 2 bases and J lost 0, with 10 bases in between. The CDR3 runs to 15 residues.

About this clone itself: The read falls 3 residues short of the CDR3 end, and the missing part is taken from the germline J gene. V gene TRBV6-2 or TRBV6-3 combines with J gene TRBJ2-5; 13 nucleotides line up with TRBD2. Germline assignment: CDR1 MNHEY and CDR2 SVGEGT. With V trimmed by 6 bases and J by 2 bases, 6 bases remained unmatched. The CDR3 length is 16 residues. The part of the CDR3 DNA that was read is TGTGCCAGCAGCTACGGGACTAGCGGGGTTCAAGAGACC. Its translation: CASSYGTSGVQET. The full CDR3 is CASSYGTSGVQETQYF.

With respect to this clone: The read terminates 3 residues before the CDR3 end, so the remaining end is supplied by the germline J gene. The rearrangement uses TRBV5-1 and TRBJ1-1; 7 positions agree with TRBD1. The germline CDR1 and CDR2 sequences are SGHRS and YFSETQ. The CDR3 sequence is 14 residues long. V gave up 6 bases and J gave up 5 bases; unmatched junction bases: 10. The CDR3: CASTTGGGLTEAFF. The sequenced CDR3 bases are TGCGCCAGCACTACTGGAGGGGGCCTGACTGAA.

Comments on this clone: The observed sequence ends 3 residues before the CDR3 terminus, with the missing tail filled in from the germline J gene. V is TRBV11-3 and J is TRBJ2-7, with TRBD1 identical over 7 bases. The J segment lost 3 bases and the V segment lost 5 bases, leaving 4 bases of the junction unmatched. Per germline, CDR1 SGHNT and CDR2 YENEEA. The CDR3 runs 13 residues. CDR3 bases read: TGTGCCAGCAGCCCCGGGACAGACTACGAG. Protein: CASSPGTDYE. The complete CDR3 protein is CASSPGTDYEQYF.

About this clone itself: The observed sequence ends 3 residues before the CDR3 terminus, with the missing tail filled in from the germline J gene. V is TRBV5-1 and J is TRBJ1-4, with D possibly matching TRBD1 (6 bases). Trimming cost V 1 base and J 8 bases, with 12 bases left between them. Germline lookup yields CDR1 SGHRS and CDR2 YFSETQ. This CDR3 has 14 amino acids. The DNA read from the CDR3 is TGCGCCAGCAGCTTGAGTACAGGGAACGAAAAA. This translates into CASSLSTGNEK. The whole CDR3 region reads CASSLSTGNEKLFF. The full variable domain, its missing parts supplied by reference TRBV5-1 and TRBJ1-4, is KAGVTQTPRYLIKTRGQQVTLSCSPISGHRSVSWYQQTPGQGLQFLFEYFSETQRNKGNFPGRFSGRQFSNSRSEMNVSTLELGDSALYLCASSLSTGNEKLFFGSGTQLSVL.

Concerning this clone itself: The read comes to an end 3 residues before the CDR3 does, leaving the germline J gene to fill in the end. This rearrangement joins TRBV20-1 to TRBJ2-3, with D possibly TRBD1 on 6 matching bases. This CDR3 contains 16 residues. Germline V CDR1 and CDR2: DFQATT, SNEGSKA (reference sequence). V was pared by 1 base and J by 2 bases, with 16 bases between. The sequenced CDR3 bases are TGCAGTGCTAGAGTGCCAGGGACACAACTCACAGATACG. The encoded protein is CSARVPGTQLTDT. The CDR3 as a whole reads CSARVPGTQLTDTQYF.